Presented here are 8 T cell receptor beta chains from one specimen sequenced in a study of CD8 T cells in ankylosing spondylitis. Regarding the study as a whole: Characteristic of ankylosing spondylitis blood, it appeared, was a TCR beta motif comprising about eight highly homologous variants.

For these receptors, no antigen is known. In TCRdb, the 5' RACE reads were re-called with MiXCR into one record per CDR3 protein. The data show 450,000 or so distinct CDR3 sequences, about 25% seen once. The sequencing sample was made of blood, either unsorted or a sorted T cell fraction (not recorded which). Every receptor here comes from a male donor with ankylosing spondylitis.

This clonotype was picked up a small number of times. V gene TRBV5-6 combines with J gene TRBJ2-1, with 8 bases that match TRBD2. V shed 1 base, J shed 3 bases, and the junction held 3 bases outside the gene matches. CDR3 length: 15 amino acids. Germline V gene data show CDR1 as SGHDT and CDR2 as YYEEEE. This CDR3 reads CASSLREGLYNEQFF. Written as DNA, the CDR3 is TGTGCCAGCAGCTTGCGGGAGGGCCTCTACAATGAGCAGTTCTTC. The complete variable domain, with remaining parts taken from reference TRBV5-6 and TRBJ2-1, reads DAGVTQSPTHLIKTRGQQVTLRCSPKSGHDTVSWYQQALGQGPQFIFQYYEEEERQRGNFPDRFSGHQFPNYSSELNVNALLLGDSALYLCASSLREGLYNEQFFGPGTRLTVL.

This chain connects TRBV20-1 to TRBJ2-7, with 11 nucleotides matching TRBD2. The CDR3 extends over 15 amino acids. Germline CDR1 DFQATT, CDR2 SNEGSKA (reference sequence). V lost 5 bases and J lost 2; bases outside the gene matches: 8. CDR3 nucleotides: TGCAGTGCTCGGCTGACTAGCGGGACACCCTACGAGCAGTACTTC. It translates to CSARLTSGTPYEQYF.

V usage is TRBV12-3 or TRBV12-4 and J usage is TRBJ2-2, with 11 bases fitting TRBD2. There are 15 residues in the CDR3. V shed 10 bases, J shed 0 bases, and the junction held 4 bases outside the gene matches. The CDR3 DNA is TGTGCCACCGGGGGACTAGCGGCGAACACCGGGGAGCTGTTTTTT. It yields the protein CATGGLAANTGELFF.

This clonotype was picked up a small number of times. The chain links TRBV7-2 to TRBJ2-3; no clear D gene. This CDR3 contains 13 residues. V was trimmed by 5 bases and J by 2 bases, leaving 8 bases between them. Germline V gene lookup returns CDR1 SGHTA and CDR2 FQGNSA. The CDR3 DNA sequence: TGTGCCAGCAGCCCCGACCCCACAGATACGCAGTATTTT. Residues: CASSPDPTDTQYF.

The chain links TRBV4-2 to TRBJ2-2; TRBD2 is a possible D gene (5 bases). From germline, CDR1 is LGHNA and CDR2 YNFKEQ. Trimming took off 1 base at V and 5 bases at J, with 14 bases between the two ends. The CDR3 sequence is 16 residues long. The chain's CDR3 is CASSQARARETGELFF. CDR3 DNA sequence: TGTGCCAGCAGCCAAGCCCGGGCTAGGGAGACCGGGGAGCTGTTTTTT.

This clonotype appeared a few times. The chain has TRBV7-2 and TRBJ2-7; 7 bases agree with TRBD1. Germline V gene data show CDR1 as SGHTA and CDR2 as FQGNSA. The V segment lost 2 bases and the J segment 3 bases; nucleotides outside the gene matches: 4. The CDR3 is made up of 14 amino acids. The CDR3 DNA is TGTGCCAGCAGCTTACGCGGACAGGACTACGAGCAGTACTTC. Amino acid sequence: CASSLRGQDYEQYF.

This chain uses TRBV10-2 with TRBJ2-2; unclear D gene. Germline CDR1 and CDR2: WSHSY and SAAADI. With 6 bases removed from V and 6 bases from J, the gap between germline ends came to 8 bases. This CDR3 has 12 residues. CDR3 nucleotides: TGCGCCAGCAGAAGGCCAGCCGGGGAGCTGTTTTTT. Its translation: CASRRPAGELFF.

The genes are TRBV29-1 and TRBJ1-1; D unresolved. This CDR3 contains 16 residues. CDR1 is SQVTM and CDR2 is ANQGSEA in the germline V gene. V shed 2 bases and J shed 0 bases, with 16 bases lying between them. The CDR3 protein is CSVESARIRMNTEAFF. CDR3 nucleotides: TGCAGCGTTGAAAGCGCCAGGATTAGAATGAACACTGAAGCTTTCTTT. Full variable domain (outside the CDR3, taken from reference TRBV29-1 and TRBJ1-1): SAVISQKPSRDICQRGTSLTIQCQVDSQVTMMFWYRQQPGQSLTLIATANQGSEATYESGFVIDKFPISRPNLTFSTLTVSNMSPEDSSIYLCSVESARIRMNTEAFFGQGTRLTVV.